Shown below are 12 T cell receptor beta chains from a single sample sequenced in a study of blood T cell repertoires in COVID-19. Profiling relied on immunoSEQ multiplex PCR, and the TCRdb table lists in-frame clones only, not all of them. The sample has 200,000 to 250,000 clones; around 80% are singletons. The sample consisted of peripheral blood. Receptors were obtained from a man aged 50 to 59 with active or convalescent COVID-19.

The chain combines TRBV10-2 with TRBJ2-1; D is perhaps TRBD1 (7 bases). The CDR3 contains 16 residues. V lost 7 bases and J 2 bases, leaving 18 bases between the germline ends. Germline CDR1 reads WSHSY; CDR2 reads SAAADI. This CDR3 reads CASTPRRGRPYNEQFF. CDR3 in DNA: TGCGCCAGCACCCCCAGGAGGGGGCGCCCCTACAATGAGCAGTTCTTC.

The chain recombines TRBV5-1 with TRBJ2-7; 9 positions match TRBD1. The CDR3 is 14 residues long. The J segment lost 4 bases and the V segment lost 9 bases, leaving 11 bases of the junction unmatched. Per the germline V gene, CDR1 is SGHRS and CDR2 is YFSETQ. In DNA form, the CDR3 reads TGCGCCACTTCCCCCGGGACAGGGTCGTACGAGCAGTACTTC. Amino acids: CATSPGTGSYEQYF.

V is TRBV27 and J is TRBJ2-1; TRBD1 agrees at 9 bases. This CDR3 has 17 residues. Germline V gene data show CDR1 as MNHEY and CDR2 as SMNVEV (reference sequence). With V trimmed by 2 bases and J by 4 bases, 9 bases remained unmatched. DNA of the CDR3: TGTGCCAGCAGTTTAGGTAGGGGACAGGGTGCGTACAATGAGCAGTTCTTC. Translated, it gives CASSLGRGQGAYNEQFF.

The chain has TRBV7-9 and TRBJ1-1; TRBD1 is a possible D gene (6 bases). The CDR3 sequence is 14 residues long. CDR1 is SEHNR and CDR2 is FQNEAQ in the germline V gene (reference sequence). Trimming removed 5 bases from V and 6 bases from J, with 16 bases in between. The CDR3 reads CASSPDRTGAEAFF. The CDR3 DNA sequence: TGTGCCAGCAGCCCCGACAGGACCGGTGCTGAAGCTTTCTTT.

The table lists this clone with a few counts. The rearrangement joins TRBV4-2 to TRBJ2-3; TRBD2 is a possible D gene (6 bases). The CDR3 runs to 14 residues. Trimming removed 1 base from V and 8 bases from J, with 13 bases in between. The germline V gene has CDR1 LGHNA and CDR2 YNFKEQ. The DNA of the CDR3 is TGTGCCAGCAGCCAAGGGAGGGAAGGGTTTACGCAGTATTTT. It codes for CASSQGREGFTQYF.

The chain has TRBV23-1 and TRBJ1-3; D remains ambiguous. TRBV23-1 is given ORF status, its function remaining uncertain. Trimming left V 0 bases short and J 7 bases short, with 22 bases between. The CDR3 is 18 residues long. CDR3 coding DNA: TGCGCCAGCAGTCAATCCCCCGCATCGTCAAGGAGGTGGAACACCATATATTTT. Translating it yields CASSQSPASSRRWNTIYF.

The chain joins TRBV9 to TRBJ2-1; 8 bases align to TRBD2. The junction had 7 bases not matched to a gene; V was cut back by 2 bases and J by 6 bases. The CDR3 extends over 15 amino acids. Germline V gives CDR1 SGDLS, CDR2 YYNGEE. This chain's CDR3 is CASSVGTRGGNEQFF. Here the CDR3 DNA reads TGTGCCAGCAGCGTGGGGACTAGGGGGGGCAATGAGCAGTTCTTC.

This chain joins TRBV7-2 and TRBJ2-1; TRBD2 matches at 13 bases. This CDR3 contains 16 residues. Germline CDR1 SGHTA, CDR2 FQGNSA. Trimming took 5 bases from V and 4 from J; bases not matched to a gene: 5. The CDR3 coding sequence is TGTGCCAGCAGCCTATTGGGACTAGCGGGATACAATGAGCAGTTCTTC. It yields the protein CASSLLGLAGYNEQFF.

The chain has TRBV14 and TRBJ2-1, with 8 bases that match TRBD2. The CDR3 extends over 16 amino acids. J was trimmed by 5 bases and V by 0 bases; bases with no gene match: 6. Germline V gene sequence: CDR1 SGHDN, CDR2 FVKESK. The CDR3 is CASSQDRGGSNNEQFF. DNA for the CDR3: TGTGCCAGCAGCCAAGATCGGGGGGGGAGCAACAATGAGCAGTTCTTC.

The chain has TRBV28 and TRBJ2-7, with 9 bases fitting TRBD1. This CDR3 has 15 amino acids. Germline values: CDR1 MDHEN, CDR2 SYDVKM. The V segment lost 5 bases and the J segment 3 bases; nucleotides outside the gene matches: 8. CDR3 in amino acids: CASSEQGAADYEQYF. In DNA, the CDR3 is TGTGCCAGCAGTGAACAGGGGGCAGCGGACTACGAGCAGTACTTC.

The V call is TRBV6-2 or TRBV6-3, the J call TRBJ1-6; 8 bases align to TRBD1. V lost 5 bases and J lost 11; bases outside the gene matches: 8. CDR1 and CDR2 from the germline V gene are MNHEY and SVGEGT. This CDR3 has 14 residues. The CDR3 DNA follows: TGTGCCAGCAGTGGGGCGACAGGGGATCCACCCCTCCACTTT. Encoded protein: CASSGATGDPPLHF.

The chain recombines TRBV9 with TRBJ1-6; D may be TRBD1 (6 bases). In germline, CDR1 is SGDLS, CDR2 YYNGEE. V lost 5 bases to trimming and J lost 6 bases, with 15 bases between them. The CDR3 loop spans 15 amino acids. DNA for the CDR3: TGTGCCAGCAGTCGGGGGGGCTCAAGTAATTCACCCCTCCACTTT. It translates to CASSRGGSSNSPLHF.